One T cell receptor (beta chain) is described in this entry. This clonotype was picked up one time. Its antigen specificity is not known. It has no much larger one-base neighbor in the sample; base qualities were not kept. Single-read evidence is weak. This specimen comes from a study of early T cells in non-severe SARS-CoV-2 infection (dated by TCRdb to the early 2020s). As for the study more broadly: Bulk RNA from unsorted whole blood was used for TCR sequencing, so alpha and beta chains could not be paired.

A case-control design nested within a healthcare worker cohort in London, UK, was used, with weekly nasopharyngeal swab PCR tests and blood sampling performed. Healthcare workers were enrolled in the week of the UK lockdown, from 23 to 31 March 2020, and were followed every week for up to roughly 15 weeks. Libraries were prepared through 5' RACE. Sequencing took place on a NextSeq 500. The TCR library protocol attached unique molecular identifiers to individual cDNA molecules to correct for sequencing error and PCR bias. Both TCR alpha and beta chains were sequenced, and tight co-correlation was observed between alpha and beta sequence abundances in each sample. The paper's data handling went like this. Decombinator V4 was used to perform V gene, J gene and CDR3 annotation of TCR sequences. Expanded TCRs were defined as changing significantly between any two time points under a Poisson model with p below 0.0001. TCR abundances were normalised to the total number of TCRs sequenced in each sample and reported as counts per million. TRAV1-2 paired with TRAJ12, TRAJ20 or TRAJ33 defined MAIT TCRs, while TRAV10 paired with TRAJ18 defined iNKT TCRs. VDJdb, accessed 1 November 2021, was searched for CMV, EBV and SARS-CoV-2 annotated TCRs, excluding TCRs annotated for multiple antigens. TCRdb trimmed the raw reads at Q25, called clones with MiXCR and kept productive beta chains. Records with the same CDR3 protein are collapsed into one entry carrying the most frequent genes and DNA. These V and J calls rely on TCRdb rather than the paper's analysis. Counted in this sample were more than 60,000 distinct CDR3 sequences; 12% of them appeared once. The ten largest clones add up to over 1% of the sample.

Summary of the overall study and its limitations: VDJdb matching was skewed toward anti-spike CD8 responses, so virus-specific expansions were likely underestimated and private and CD4 specificities were missed.

The CDR1 and CDR2 encoded by the germline V gene (reference sequence) are LGHDT and YNNKEL. Trimming takes 4 bases from V and 8 bases from J, and the germline ends sit 14 bases apart. From its cysteine to its phenylalanine, the CDR3 spans 13 amino acids. The entry retains the CDR3 DNA only, 39 bases that are in frame from base 1. This sample comprised whole blood, obtained at baseline. The TCR comes from an adult who was a healthcare worker with PCR-confirmed SARS-CoV-2 infection or an uninfected control (not recorded which). The donor label of this sample is uncertain. This chain is built from TRBV3-1 and TRBJ1-1; the D gene is perhaps TRBD1, on 6 matching bases. The nucleotide sequence is given as TGTGCCAGCAGCCTCCGAGGGACAACCGAAGCTTTCTTT. Protein translation: CASSLRGTTEAFF.